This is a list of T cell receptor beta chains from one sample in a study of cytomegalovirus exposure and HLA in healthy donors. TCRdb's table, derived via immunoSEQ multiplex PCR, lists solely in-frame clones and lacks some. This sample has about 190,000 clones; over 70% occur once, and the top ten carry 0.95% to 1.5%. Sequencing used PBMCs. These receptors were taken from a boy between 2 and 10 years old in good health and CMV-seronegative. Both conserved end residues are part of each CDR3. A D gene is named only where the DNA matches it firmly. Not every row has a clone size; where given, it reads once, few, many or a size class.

CDR3 DNA: TGTGCCAGCAGTGGAGACAGGGGGTGGTCCGGGGAGCTGTTTTTT
CDR3 protein: CASSGDRGWSGELFF
clone size: once
V gene: TRBV6-1
D gene: TRBD1
J gene: TRBJ2-2

CDR3 DNA: TGTGCCAGCAGCCCGGGGTCTAGCCCTGATTCACCCCTCCACTTT
CDR3 protein: CASSPGSSPDSPLHF
clone size: NA
V gene: TRBV7-9
D gene: NA
J gene: TRBJ1-6

CDR3 DNA: TGTGCCAGCAGCCCCGCGTTCTACGAGCAGTACTTC
CDR3 protein: CASSPAFYEQYF
clone size: NA
V gene: TRBV5-8
D gene: NA
J gene: TRBJ2-7

CDR3 DNA: TGTGCCAGCAGACGGGACAGGGAGCATTTT
CDR3 protein: CASRRDREHF
clone size: NA
V gene: TRBV27
D gene: TRBD1
J gene: TRBJ1-5

CDR3 DNA: TGCGCCAGCAGCTTGGCCACGGGGGACGGAAAGCAGTATTTT
CDR3 protein: CASSLATGDGKQYF
clone size: NA
V gene: TRBV5-1
D gene: NA
J gene: TRBJ2-3

CDR3 DNA: TGTGCCAGCGTATCCCCAACTGGGGCAGGGGTCAATGAGCAGTTCTTC
CDR3 protein: CASVSPTGAGVNEQFF
clone size: NA
V gene: TRBV25-1
D gene: NA
J gene: TRBJ2-1

CDR3 DNA: TGTGCCAGCTCGTACAACAGGGGGTCTGATGAAAAACTGTTTTTT
CDR3 protein: CASSYNRGSDEKLFF
clone size: few
V gene: TRBV18
D gene: TRBD1
J gene: TRBJ1-4

CDR3 DNA: TGTGCCAGCAGTTTTAGGGGGTCTGAAGCTTTCTTT
CDR3 protein: CASSFRGSEAFF
clone size: once
V gene: TRBV27
D gene: NA
J gene: TRBJ1-1

CDR3 DNA: TGTGCCAGCAGTTTAGTTCGTGGAAACACCATATATTTT
CDR3 protein: CASSLVRGNTIYF
clone size: NA
V gene: TRBV27
D gene: NA
J gene: TRBJ1-3

CDR3 DNA: TGTGCCAGCAGCCCCGGGGGATGGGAAGAGACCCAGTACTTC
CDR3 protein: CASSPGGWEETQYF
clone size: NA
V gene: TRBV6-1
D gene: NA
J gene: TRBJ2-5

CDR3 DNA: TGCGCCAGCAGCTTGGCTCTCGGGACAGGGGCAAACTATGGCTACACCTTC
CDR3 protein: CASSLALGTGANYGYTF
clone size: NA
V gene: TRBV5-1
D gene: TRBD1
J gene: TRBJ1-2

CDR3 DNA: TGTGCCAGCAGCTTGGACGGCAGGGGGAATGAAAAACTGTTTTTT
CDR3 protein: CASSLDGRGNEKLFF
clone size: NA
V gene: TRBV5-4
D gene: TRBD1
J gene: TRBJ1-4

CDR3 DNA: TGTGCCAGCAGTCCCGACAGGCCTTACGAGCAGTACTTC
CDR3 protein: CASSPDRPYEQYF
clone size: NA
V gene: TRBV5-5
D gene: NA
J gene: TRBJ2-7

CDR3 DNA: TGTGCCATCAGCGGGGGACCCATGAACACTGAAGCTTTCTTT
CDR3 protein: CAISGGPMNTEAFF
clone size: NA
V gene: TRBV10-3
D gene: NA
J gene: TRBJ1-1

CDR3 DNA: TGTGCCAGCAGCAGGACAGGGGGGAACACTGAAGCTTTCTTT
CDR3 protein: CASSRTGGNTEAFF
clone size: NA
V gene: TRBV2
D gene: TRBD1
J gene: TRBJ1-1

CDR3 DNA: TGTGCCAGCAGCTCCAACAGATGGGTGTGTGAAAAACTGTTTTTT
CDR3 protein: CASSSNRWVCEKLFF
clone size: once
V gene: TRBV7-3
D gene: NA
J gene: TRBJ1-4

CDR3 DNA: TGTGCCAGCAGCTTGGTTGGCGGTTCGAGCTCCTACAATGAGCAGTTCTTC
CDR3 protein: CASSLVGGSSSYNEQFF
clone size: few
V gene: TRBV5-6
D gene: NA
J gene: TRBJ2-1

CDR3 DNA: TGTGCCAGCAGCCAAGCTAGAGGAACCTACAATGAGCAGTTCTTC
CDR3 protein: CASSQARGTYNEQFF
clone size: NA
V gene: TRBV4-2
D gene: NA
J gene: TRBJ2-1

CDR3 DNA: TGTGCCAGCAGCTTAGAACCGGCAGGTAATATTGAGTACGAGCAGTACTTC
CDR3 protein: CASSLEPAGNIEYEQYF
clone size: NA
V gene: TRBV7-8
D gene: NA
J gene: TRBJ2-7

CDR3 DNA: TGTGCCAGCAGCTTTGCGGGGGACAGGGTAGATACGCAGTATTTT
CDR3 protein: CASSFAGDRVDTQYF
clone size: few
V gene: TRBV11-2
D gene: TRBD1
J gene: TRBJ2-3

CDR3 DNA: TGTGCCGGCAGCTTACTTGTGAACACTGAAGCTTTCTTT
CDR3 protein: CAGSLLVNTEAFF
clone size: once
V gene: TRBV5-4
D gene: NA
J gene: TRBJ1-1